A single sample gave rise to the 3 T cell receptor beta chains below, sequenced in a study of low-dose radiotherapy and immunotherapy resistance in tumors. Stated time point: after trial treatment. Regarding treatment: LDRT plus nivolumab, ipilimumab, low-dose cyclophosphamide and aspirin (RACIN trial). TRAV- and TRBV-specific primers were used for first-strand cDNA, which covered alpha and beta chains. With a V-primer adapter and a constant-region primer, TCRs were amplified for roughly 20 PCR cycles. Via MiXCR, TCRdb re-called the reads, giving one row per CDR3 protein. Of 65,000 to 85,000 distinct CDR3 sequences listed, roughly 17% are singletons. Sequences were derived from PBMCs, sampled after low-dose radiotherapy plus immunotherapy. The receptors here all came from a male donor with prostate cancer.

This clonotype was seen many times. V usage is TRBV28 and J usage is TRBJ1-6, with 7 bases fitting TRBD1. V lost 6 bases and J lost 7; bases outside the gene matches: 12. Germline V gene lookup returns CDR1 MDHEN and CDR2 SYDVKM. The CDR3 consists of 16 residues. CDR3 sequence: CASSLDWTGTNSPLHF. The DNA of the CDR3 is TGTGCCAGCAGCCTCGATTGGACAGGAACAAATTCACCCCTCCACTTT.

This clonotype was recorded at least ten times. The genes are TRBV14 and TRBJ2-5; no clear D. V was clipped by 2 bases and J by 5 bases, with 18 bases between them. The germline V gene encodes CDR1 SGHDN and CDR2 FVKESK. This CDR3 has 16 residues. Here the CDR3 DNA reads TGTGCCAGCAGCCAACGTAGCAGGAGAGAAATGGAGACCCAGTACTTC. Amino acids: CASSQRSRREMETQYF.

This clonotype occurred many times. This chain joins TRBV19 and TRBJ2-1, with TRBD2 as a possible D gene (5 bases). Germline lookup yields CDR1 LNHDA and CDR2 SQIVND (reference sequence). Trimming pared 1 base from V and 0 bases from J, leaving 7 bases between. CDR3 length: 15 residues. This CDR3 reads CASSIAGTSYNEQFF. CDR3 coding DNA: TGTGCCAGTAGTATAGCGGGAACCTCCTACAATGAGCAGTTCTTC.